The sequence of this T cell receptor beta chain was determined in a study of blood T cell repertoires in COVID-19. Study-wide background: PBMCs, B-cell-depleted T cells, or T cells provided the cDNA or gDNA that made up the material.

Clones were sequenced by immunoSEQ multiplex PCR, and TCRdb holds only the in-frame ones, with some missing. Among just over 250,000 clones, roughly 80% were seen once, and the ten largest hold approximately 4%. Across under 25 US areas, participants ranged in age from 18 to 89 years. Germline CDR1 MDHEN, CDR2 SYDVKM. This CDR3 is built from 16 residues. V lost 5 bases and J 4 bases, leaving 18 bases between the germline ends. The chain joins TRBV28 to TRBJ1-3; D gene uncertain. The receptor's source is a man aged 25 to 45 with acute COVID-19. Material for sequencing was PBMCs or T cells enriched from blood (not recorded which). As DNA, the CDR3 is TGTGCCAGCAGTGTCGGGCTTGGAGGAGGGGGAAACACCATATATTTT. It encodes CASSVGLGGGGNTIYF.